Each of the 27 T cell receptor beta chains below was sequenced from the same sample in a study of blood T cell repertoires in COVID-19. The repertoire was sequenced with immunoSEQ multiplex PCR; TCRdb's copy has only in-frame clones and lacks some. The table records 250,000 to 350,000 clones, 88% of them present only once. Sequencing used peripheral blood. The receptors shown here come from a woman under 40 with COVID-19, enrolled during active disease.

This clone was seen just once. V and J are TRBV7-2 and TRBJ2-4; D gene uncertain. The CDR3 length is 14 residues. CDR1 SGHTA and CDR2 FQGNSA come from the germline V gene. Trimming shortened V by 4 bases and J by 5 bases, and 12 bases separated the two germline ends. The chain's CDR3 is CASSSTRQENIQYF. The CDR3 coding sequence is TGTGCCAGCAGCTCGACAAGGCAAGAAAACATTCAGTACTTC.

The chain joins TRBV5-4 to TRBJ2-6, with D perhaps matching TRBD1 (6 bases). With 5 bases removed from V and 0 bases from J, the gap between germline ends came to 18 bases. The length of the CDR3 is 18 residues. CDR1 is SGHNT and CDR2 is YYREEE in the germline V gene (reference sequence). The DNA of the CDR3 is TGTGCCAGCAGGTCTCCGATGGCAGGGGACTCTGGGGCCAACGTCCTGACTTTC. Protein sequence: CASRSPMAGDSGANVLTF.

The CDR3 protein is CASKAGPNTGELFF. The DNA of the CDR3 is TGCGCCAGCAAGGCGGGGCCGAACACCGGGGAGCTGTTTTTT. This rearrangement joins TRBV5-1 to TRBJ2-2, with a possible D match to TRBD2 (6 bases). CDR1 SGHRS and CDR2 YFSETQ come from the germline V gene. CDR3 length equals 14 residues. The germline V and J ends were trimmed by 6 bases and 0 bases, with 9 bases remaining between them.

The gene calls are TRBV12-3 or TRBV12-4 and TRBJ2-7; D ambiguous. The CDR3 contains 13 residues. Trimming shortened V by 2 bases and J by 0 bases, and 5 bases separated the two germline ends. The CDR3 nucleotides are TGTGCCAGCAGTTTATCCAACTCCTACGAGCAGTACTTC. Its translation is CASSLSNSYEQYF.

This clone was picked up one time. The chain joins TRBV28 to TRBJ2-7, with TRBD2 as a possible D gene (6 bases). The germline V gene has CDR1 MDHEN and CDR2 SYDVKM. V gave up 7 bases and J gave up 2 bases, with 15 bases separating them. This CDR3 is 14 amino acids long. The CDR3 DNA sequence: TGTGCCAGCACGTCCCCGGGGGTTCCCTACGAGCAGTACTTC. Its protein is CASTSPGVPYEQYF.

This clone was observed once. The chain couples TRBV3-1 (or the pseudogene TRBV3-2) to TRBJ2-5, with D maybe TRBD2 (8 bases). CDR1 and CDR2 from the germline V gene are LGHDT and YNNKEL (reference sequence). The CDR3 contains 14 residues. The V and J ends lost 10 bases and 4 bases respectively, with 19 bases between them. CDR3 region: CATLGRGHGETQYF. The DNA of the CDR3 is TGTGCCACTCTCGGGAGGGGGCACGGAGAGACCCAGTACTTC.

The V gene is TRBV30, the J gene TRBJ1-5, with D possibly matching TRBD1 (6 bases). Germline lookup yields CDR1 GTSNPN and CDR2 SVGIG (reference sequence). V lost 0 bases, J lost 7 bases, and 16 bases lay in between. This CDR3 is built from 15 residues. In DNA form, the CDR3 reads TGTGCCTGGAGTGTTGGGCAGGGGATAAACCAGCCCCAGCATTTT. This codes for CAWSVGQGINQPQHF.

The gene calls are TRBV7-8 and TRBJ2-5; 10 positions match TRBD2. The CDR3 contains 16 residues. V lost 3 bases to trimming and J lost 3 bases; unmatched junction nucleotides: 7. Germline CDR1 is SGHVS and CDR2 is FQNEAQ. The CDR3 DNA follows: TGTGCCAGCAGCTTCGCTCTAGCGGGAGTTAAAGAGACCCAGTACTTC. The encoded protein is CASSFALAGVKETQYF.

V is TRBV10-3 and J is TRBJ1-5; D might be TRBD1 (5 bases). Germline-derived CDR1 and CDR2 are ENHRY and SYGVKD. V dropped 5 bases and J dropped 9 bases, with 14 bases sitting between them. This CDR3 comprises 13 residues. In DNA, the CDR3 is TGTGCCATCAGTTTCCAGGGTGGTCGGCCCCAGCATTTT. Amino acid sequence: CAISFQGGRPQHF.

V usage is TRBV5-6 and J usage is TRBJ1-5; 7 nucleotides match TRBD1. The CDR3 spans 14 residues. Germline-derived CDR1 and CDR2 are SGHDT and YYEEEE. V trimming: 5 bases; J trimming: 4 bases; junction bases outside the gene matches: 6. The CDR3 coding sequence is TGTGCCAGCAGTCGTGACAGGGTTAATCAGCCCCAGCATTTT. Translation: CASSRDRVNQPQHF.

This clone was picked up a small number of times. Other DNA sequences from this sample encode an identical CDR3 as well. The chain joins TRBV6-2 or TRBV6-3 to TRBJ2-7; no firm D call. CDR3 length equals 13 residues. V was shortened by 0 bases and J by 3 bases, with 6 bases between the two germline ends. Per germline, CDR1 MNHEY and CDR2 SVGEGT. This chain's CDR3 is CASSYSLRYEQYF. The CDR3 DNA is TGTGCCAGCAGTTACTCGCTGCGCTACGAGCAGTACTTC.

The chain employs TRBV30 and TRBJ1-2; tentatively, D is TRBD1 (6 bases). V lost 2 bases and J lost 9, with 13 bases in between. The CDR3 length is 12 residues. Germline V gene data show CDR1 as GTSNPN and CDR2 as SVGIG (reference sequence). CDR3 sequence: CAWSFADSSYTF. DNA of the CDR3: TGTGCCTGGAGTTTCGCGGACAGTAGCTACACCTTC.

The genes are TRBV4-1 and TRBJ2-5; TRBD2 is a possible D gene (5 bases). V dropped 0 bases and J dropped 5 bases, with 10 bases sitting between them. The CDR3 totals 14 residues. Germline CDR1 and CDR2: MGHRA and YSYEKL. This chain's CDR3 is CASSQDAGGETQYF. The CDR3 coding sequence is TGCGCCAGCAGCCAAGATGCGGGCGGCGAGACCCAGTACTTC.

The chain combines TRBV19 with TRBJ2-3, with 9 positions matching TRBD2. After removal of 5 bases from V and 2 bases from J, the junction contained 8 bases not matched to a gene. CDR1 is LNHDA, CDR2 SQIVND, per germline (reference sequence). The length of the CDR3 is 16 residues. The CDR3 bases are TGTGCCAGTAGTCCCGGGACTAGCATTATCACAGATACGCAGTATTTT. It codes for CASSPGTSIITDTQYF.

This rearrangement joins TRBV6-5 to TRBJ2-7, with D tentatively TRBD1 (5 bases). V lost 8 bases, J lost 4 bases, and 12 bases lay in between. The CDR3 extends over 12 amino acids. The germline CDR1 and CDR2 sequences are MNHEY and SVGAGI. The CDR3 region has the DNA TGTGCCAGCCGGGCAGGGCTTTACGAGCAGTACTTC. As protein: CASRAGLYEQYF.

This chain uses TRBV15 with TRBJ2-2, with TRBD2 identical over 7 bases. The V gene's germline CDR1 is LNHNV and CDR2 YYDKDF (reference sequence). The CDR3 consists of 16 residues. The V segment lost 1 base and the J segment 4 bases; nucleotides outside the gene matches: 6. For the CDR3, the DNA is TGTGCCACCAGCAGAGGGCGGGAGTATAGCACCGGGGAGCTGTTTTTT. This sequence encodes CATSRGREYSTGELFF.

This chain uses TRBV6-1 with TRBJ1-6, with a possible D match to TRBD1 (6 bases). V lost 4 bases to trimming and J lost 4 bases, with 14 bases between them. The V gene's germline CDR1 is MNHNS and CDR2 SASEGT. The CDR3 spans 16 residues. CDR3 sequence: CASSGSRDKYNSPLHF. CDR3 bases: TGTGCCAGCAGTGGGTCTAGGGACAAGTATAATTCACCCCTCCACTTT.

This clone was counted once. The chain joins TRBV5-1 to TRBJ1-4, with 7 bases matching TRBD1. The CDR3 sequence is 15 residues long. V shed 0 bases, J shed 8 bases, and the junction held 7 bases outside the gene matches. Germline-derived CDR1 and CDR2 are SGHRS and YFSETQ. CDR3 in DNA: TGCGCCAGCAGCTTGGGGACAGGAGTAGACGAAAAACTGTTTTTT. It specifies CASSLGTGVDEKLFF.

V is TRBV27 and J is TRBJ1-5; TRBD1 matches 7 bases. Trimming cost V 6 bases and J 3 bases; bases outside gene matches: 5. This CDR3 region has 14 residues. Germline V gene sequence: CDR1 MNHEY, CDR2 SMNVEV (reference sequence). CDR3 residues: CASRLQGFNQPQHF. The CDR3 DNA follows: TGTGCCAGCAGGCTACAGGGGTTCAATCAGCCCCAGCATTTT.

This clone was seen once. This sequence joins TRBV5-5 and TRBJ2-3; 8 bases are shared with TRBD2. CDR3 size: 15 residues. Germline CDR1 is SGHKS and CDR2 is YYEKEE (reference sequence). V trimming: 4 bases; J trimming: 8 bases; junction bases outside the gene matches: 12. CDR3 DNA: TGTGCCAGCAGCCGGGAGGGGAGGGGAGACGGTACGCAGTATTTT. Translating gives CASSREGRGDGTQYF.

A word on this clone: Germline and junction disagree at one end, which may indicate a read error. The CDR3 nucleotides read TGTGCCAGCAGCCTAGCCGGGGCAGGGGGCGCGGTCGGTGAAAAACTGTTTTTT. Amino acid sequence: CASSLAGAGGAVGEKLFF. The rearrangement joins TRBV7-2 to TRBJ1-4; 8 bases agree with TRBD1. The germline CDR1 and CDR2 sequences are SGHTA and FQGNSA. The CDR3 has 18 amino acids.

The chain has TRBV9 and TRBJ1-3, with 7 nucleotides matching TRBD1. With 4 bases clipped from V and 4 bases from J, the junction kept 8 bases outside the gene matches. CDR3 length: 15 amino acids. CDR1 and CDR2 from the germline V gene are SGDLS and YYNGEE. This CDR3 reads CASSLIDRAGNTIYF. The DNA of the CDR3 is TGTGCCAGCAGCCTTATCGACAGGGCCGGAAACACCATATATTTT. Using reference TRBV9 and TRBJ1-3 for the parts outside the CDR3, the full variable domain is DSGVTQTPKHLITATGQRVTLRCSPRSGDLSVYWYQQSLDQGLQFLIQYYNGEERAKGNILERFSAQQFPDLHSELNLSSLELGDSALYFCASSLIDRAGNTIYFGEGSWLTVV.

CDR3: CASSQFALASGLQEQYF. The CDR3 nucleotides read TGCGCCAGCAGCCAATTTGCACTGGCTAGCGGGCTGCAGGAGCAGTACTTC. This chain uses TRBV4-1 with TRBJ2-7; 8 positions match TRBD2. In germline, CDR1 is MGHRA, CDR2 YSYEKL. J was trimmed by 7 bases and V by 2 bases; bases with no gene match: 16. The CDR3 is 17 amino acids.

Here the CDR3 reads CAIQDGQGEAFF. In DNA, the CDR3 is TGTGCCATCCAAGACGGGCAGGGTGAAGCTTTCTTT. The rearrangement links TRBV10-3 to TRBJ1-1; TRBD1 might be the D (5 bases). The CDR3 totals 12 residues. CDR1 ENHRY and CDR2 SYGVKD come from the germline V gene. The V end was cut by 8 bases, the J end by 7 bases, with 14 bases between.

This clone was seen only a few times. The rearrangement links TRBV20-1 to TRBJ2-1, with TRBD2 matching over 7 bases. Germline V gene sequence: CDR1 DFQATT, CDR2 SNEGSKA (reference sequence). This CDR3 has 11 residues. V shed 5 bases and J 12 bases; nucleotides not matched to a gene: 7. CDR3 in DNA: TGCAGTGCTGTGGCCAGGGAGGGGCAGTTCTTC. Protein sequence: CSAVAREGQFF.

This clone has just one count. The rearrangement links TRBV6-6 to TRBJ1-3; TRBD1 matches at 10 bases. Germline V gene sequence: CDR1 MNHNY, CDR2 SVGAGI (reference sequence). This CDR3 spans 15 amino acids. Losses at the gene ends were 6 bases for V and 3 bases for J; bases not matched to a gene: 5. The CDR3, as DNA: TGTGCCAGCAGCAACCGGGACAGGGGTGGAAACACCATATATTTT. This gives the protein CASSNRDRGGNTIYF.

The chain joins TRBV7-3 to TRBJ2-2; 7 bases line up with TRBD2. J gave up 2 bases and V 5 bases, and 8 bases lay outside the gene matches. CDR3 length: 16 residues. CDR1 and CDR2 from the germline V gene are SGHTA and FQGTGA. As DNA, the CDR3 is TGTGCCAGCAGCCGCGGACTAGTAGATAACACCGGGGAGCTGTTTTTT. It is translated as CASSRGLVDNTGELFF.